These 9 T cell receptor beta chains were all obtained from the same sample, sequenced in a study of T-cell reconstitution after alpha-beta-depleted transplantation in children. Library preparation (for TCRbeta) was performed with unique molecular identifiers. Using its own MiXCR run on the PCR reads, TCRdb lists one record per CDR3 protein. Here the sample spans approximately 500,000 distinct CDR3 sequences, over 9.5% being singletons. This specimen consisted of PBMCs, obtained before TCRalphabeta/CD19-depleted stem cell transplant. The receptors stem from a child aged 2-15 years with inherited bone marrow failure, due to receive a stem cell transplant.

This clonotype has a count of ten or more. The rearrangement joins TRBV28 to TRBJ2-3; D remains unclear. V was cut by 3 bases and J by 4 bases, with 14 bases left in between. This CDR3 comprises 15 residues. Germline V gene lookup returns CDR1 MDHEN and CDR2 SYDVKM. In nucleotides, the CDR3 is TGTGCCAGCAGTTTTATGTGGGAAGGTCCAGATACGCAGTATTTT. Residues: CASSFMWEGPDTQYF.

Many counts were recorded for this clonotype. The J gene is TRBJ2-7, the V gene TRBV11-2; 8 bases match TRBD1. With 5 bases clipped from V and 8 bases from J, the junction kept 8 bases outside the gene matches. The length of the CDR3 is 13 residues. Per the germline V gene, CDR1 is SGHAT and CDR2 is FQNNGV. The CDR3 DNA reads as TGTGCCAGCAGCGCCTCGACAGGGGTACAGCAGTACTTC. It translates to CASSASTGVQQYF.

This clonotype was seen repeatedly, ten times or more. The gene calls are TRBV6-2 or TRBV6-3 and TRBJ2-7, with D possibly called TRBD1 or TRBD2 (5 bases each). The germline V gene has CDR1 MNHEY and CDR2 SVGEGT. V lost 5 bases, J lost 0 bases, and 14 bases lay in between. This CDR3 is built from 15 residues. CDR3 sequence (DNA): TGTGCCAGCAGTGGCCGGGACGGTTACTCCTACGAGCAGTACTTC. It encodes CASSGRDGYSYEQYF.

This clonotype was picked up many times. The chain links TRBV29-1 to TRBJ2-5; 9 bases map to TRBD1. Trimming took 5 bases from V and 5 from J; bases not matched to a gene: 9. The germline V gene encodes CDR1 SQVTM and CDR2 ANQGSEA. This CDR3 is built from 14 residues. The CDR3 sequence: CSVPTGGSMETQYF. CDR3 DNA sequence: TGCAGCGTTCCCACAGGGGGCTCAATGGAGACCCAGTACTTC.

This clonotype was recorded a few times. J is TRBJ2-2 and V is TRBV5-1, with D uncertain. Germline loops: CDR1 SGHRS, CDR2 YFSETQ. The CDR3 length is 18 residues. V lost 5 bases, J lost 4 bases, and 24 bases lay in between. The chain's CDR3 is CASSPGGSEFYGTGELFF. Written as DNA, the CDR3 is TGCGCCAGCAGTCCTGGTGGGTCCGAATTCTATGGCACCGGGGAGCTGTTTTTT.

This clonotype came up many times. The chain has TRBV24-1 and TRBJ2-7; 8 bases match TRBD2. Germline CDR1 KGHDR, CDR2 SFDVKD. Losses at the gene ends were 9 bases for V and 6 bases for J; bases not matched to a gene: 6. This CDR3 is 12 amino acids long. In DNA form, the CDR3 reads TGTGCCACCTCTAGCGGGTGGAGCGAGCAGTACTTC. Protein sequence: CATSSGWSEQYF.

This clonotype was seen a handful of times. The chain uses TRBV28 and TRBJ2-7; 9 bases match TRBD1. The V gene's germline CDR1 is MDHEN and CDR2 SYDVKM. J gave up 2 bases and V 6 bases, and 8 bases lay outside the gene matches. There are 15 residues in the CDR3. In DNA form, the CDR3 reads TGTGCCAGCAGCCCACCGGGACAGGGCCCCTACGAGCAGTACTTC. Its translation is CASSPPGQGPYEQYF.

This clonotype was seen ten or more times. The junction and the germline gene differ at one end; a read error may be behind it. J is TRBJ1-4 and V is TRBV20-1; TRBD1 matches 8 bases. The CDR3 totals 18 residues. The germline CDR1 and CDR2 sequences are DFQATT and SNEGSKA (reference sequence). CDR3 protein: CSARDRATQGASNEKLFF. The CDR3 region has the DNA TGCAGTGCTAGAGACCGTGCAACCCAGGGGGCGTCTAATGAAAAACTTTTTTTT.

In its sample, this clonotype was seen many times. The CDR3 DNA reads as TGCAGTGCGGAACCCAGGGGAGGGGACACTGAAGCTTTCTTT. This translates into CSAEPRGGDTEAFF. The rearrangement joins TRBV20-1 to TRBJ1-1, with a possible D match to TRBD1 (6 bases). CDR3 size: 14 residues. The V end was cut by 6 bases, the J end by 3 bases, with 17 bases between. CDR1 is DFQATT and CDR2 is SNEGSKA in the germline V gene (reference sequence).